The clone carrying this TCR beta chain appeared many times. What it binds is not known. The data were taken from a study of T cell repertoires in cytomegalovirus infection. Study overall: Well-studied HLA-B-restricted CMV epitopes were used in the study alongside recently identified HLA-C-restricted ones. Indications of both CMV infection and matching HLA type were provided by public TCR beta signatures. Findings of the study overall: Across the ex vivo response, the dominant clonotypes were HLA-C-restricted CMV-specific TCR beta clonotypes. Frequencies of public TCR beta families were cumulated, and this identified carriers of CMV plus the relevant HLA.

Germline CDR1 SGHTA, CDR2 FQGNSA. The ends lost 5 bases at V and 0 bases at J; junction bases unmatched: 4. This CDR3 has 16 residues. One entry per CDR3 protein, called by TCRdb with MiXCR from the reads. In the table there are about half a million distinct CDR3 sequences, 30% to 40% of which are singletons. The receptor's source is a human donor in good health (CMV status not recorded). Some clones in this sample may be carry-over from other donors' samples. J is TRBJ1-5 and V is TRBV7-2, with 10 bases matching TRBD1. Specimen: cultured PBMCs, collected from culture after CMV antigen stimulation. The CDR3 DNA reads as TGTGCCAGCAGCCCCGGGACAGGGGATAGCAATCAGCCCCAGCATTTT. Protein product: CASSPGTGDSNQPQHF. Complete variable domain (other parts from reference TRBV7-2 and TRBJ1-5): GAGVSQSPSNKVTEKGKDVELRCDPISGHTALYWYRQSLGQGLEFLIYFQGNSAPDKSGLPSDRFSAERTGGSVSTLTIQRTQQEDSAVYLCASSPGTGDSNQPQHFGDGTRLSIL.